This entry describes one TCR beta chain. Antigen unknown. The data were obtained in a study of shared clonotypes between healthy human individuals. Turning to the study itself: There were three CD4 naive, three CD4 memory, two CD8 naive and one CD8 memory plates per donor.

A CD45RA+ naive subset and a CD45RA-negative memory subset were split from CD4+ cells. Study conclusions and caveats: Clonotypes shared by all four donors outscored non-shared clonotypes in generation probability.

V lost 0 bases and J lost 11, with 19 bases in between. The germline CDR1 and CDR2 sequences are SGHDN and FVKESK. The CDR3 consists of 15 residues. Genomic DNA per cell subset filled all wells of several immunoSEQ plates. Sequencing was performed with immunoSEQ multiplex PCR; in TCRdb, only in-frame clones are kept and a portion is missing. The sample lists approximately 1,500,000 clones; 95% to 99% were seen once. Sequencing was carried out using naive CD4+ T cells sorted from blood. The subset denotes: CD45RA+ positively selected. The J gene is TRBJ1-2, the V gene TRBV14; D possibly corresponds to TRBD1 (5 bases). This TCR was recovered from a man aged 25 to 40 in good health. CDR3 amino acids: CASSQDMAGPRDYTF. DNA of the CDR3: TGTGCCAGCAGCCAAGATATGGCAGGGCCAAGGGATTACACCTTC.